The present T cell receptor (beta chain) was sequenced within a study of PD-1 blockade in classical Hodgkin lymphoma. The CDR3 runs to 10 residues. Per the germline V gene, CDR1 is SNHLY and CDR2 is FYNNEI. Trimming took off 10 bases at V and 3 bases at J, with 5 bases between the two ends. TCRdb's table, derived via immunoSEQ multiplex PCR, lists solely in-frame clones and lacks some. The repertoire has more than 75,000 clones, 93% of them found once; the top ten carry around 2%. General study points: Patients who responded completely had about the same baseline diversity as newly diagnosed patients. Newly diagnosed patients were reported to exhibit reduced baseline TCR diversity relative to healthy donors. A significant rise in TCR diversity was seen by C4D1 for CD4+ cells but not for CD8+ cells.

On this clone: Its antigen remains unidentified.

Time point noted: cycle 4 day 1 (C4D1), after six to seven weeks of nivolumab. All patients experienced relapse after autologous stem cell transplantation, and brentuximab vedotin exposure was variable. This chain joins TRBV2 and TRBJ2-3, with D uncertain. The TCR comes from a human donor with classical Hodgkin lymphoma. The sequenced sample was peripheral blood mononuclear cells (PBMCs), obtained before the fourth cycle of nivolumab. This chain's CDR3 is CAIITDTQYF. The DNA for the CDR3 is TGTGCCATTATAACAGATACGCAGTATTTT.